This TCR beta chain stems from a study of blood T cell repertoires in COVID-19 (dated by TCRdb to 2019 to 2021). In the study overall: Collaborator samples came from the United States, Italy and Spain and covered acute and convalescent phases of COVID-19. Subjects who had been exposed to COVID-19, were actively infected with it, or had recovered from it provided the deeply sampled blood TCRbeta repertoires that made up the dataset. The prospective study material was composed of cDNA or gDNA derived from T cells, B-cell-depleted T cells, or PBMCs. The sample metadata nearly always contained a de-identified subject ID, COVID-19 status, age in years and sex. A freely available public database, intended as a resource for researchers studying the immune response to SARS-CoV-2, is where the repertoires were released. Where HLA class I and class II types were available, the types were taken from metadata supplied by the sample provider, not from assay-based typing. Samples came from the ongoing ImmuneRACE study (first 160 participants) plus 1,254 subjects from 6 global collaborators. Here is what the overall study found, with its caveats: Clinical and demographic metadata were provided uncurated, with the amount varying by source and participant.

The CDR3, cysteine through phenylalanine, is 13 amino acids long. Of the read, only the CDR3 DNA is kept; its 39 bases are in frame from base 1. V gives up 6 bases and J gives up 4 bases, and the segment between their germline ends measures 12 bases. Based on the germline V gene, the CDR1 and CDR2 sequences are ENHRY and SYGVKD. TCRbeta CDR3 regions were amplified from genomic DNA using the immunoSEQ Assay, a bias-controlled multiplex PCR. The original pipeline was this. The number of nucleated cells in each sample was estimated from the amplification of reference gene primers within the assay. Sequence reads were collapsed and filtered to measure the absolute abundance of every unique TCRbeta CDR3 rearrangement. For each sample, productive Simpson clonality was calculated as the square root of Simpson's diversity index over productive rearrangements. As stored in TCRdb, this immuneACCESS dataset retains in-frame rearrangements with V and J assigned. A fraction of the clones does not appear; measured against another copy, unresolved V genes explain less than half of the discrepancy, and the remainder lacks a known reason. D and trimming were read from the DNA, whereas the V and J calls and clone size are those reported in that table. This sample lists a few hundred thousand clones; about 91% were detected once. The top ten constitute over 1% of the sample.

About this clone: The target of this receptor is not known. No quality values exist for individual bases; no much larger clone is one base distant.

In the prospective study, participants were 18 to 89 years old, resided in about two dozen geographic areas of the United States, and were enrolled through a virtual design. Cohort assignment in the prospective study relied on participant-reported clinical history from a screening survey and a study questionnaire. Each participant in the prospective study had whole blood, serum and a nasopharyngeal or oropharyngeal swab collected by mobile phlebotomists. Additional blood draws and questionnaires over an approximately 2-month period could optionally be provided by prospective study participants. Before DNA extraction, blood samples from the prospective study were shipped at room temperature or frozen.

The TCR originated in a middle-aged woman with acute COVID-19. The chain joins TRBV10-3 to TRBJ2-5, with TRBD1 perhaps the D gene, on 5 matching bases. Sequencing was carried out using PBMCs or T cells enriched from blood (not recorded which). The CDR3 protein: CAIRAGLGETQYF. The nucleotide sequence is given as TGTGCCATCAGAGCAGGGTTGGGAGAGACCCAGTACTTC.